This TCR beta chain was sequenced during a study of blood T cell repertoires in COVID-19. About the study: Acute and convalescent COVID-19 samples came from the United States, Italy and Spain. The analysed material was cDNA or gDNA that came from T cells, B-cell-depleted T cells, or PBMCs.

Per the germline V gene, CDR1 is MDHEN and CDR2 is SYDVKM. The CDR3 is 13 amino acids. The V and J ends lost 2 bases and 7 bases respectively, with 12 bases between them. Authors' data handling: Researchers report that nucleated cell counts were estimated from reference gene primer amplification. Method: immunoSEQ multiplex PCR; TCRdb's copy keeps in-frame clones and lacks some. D and trimming were read from the DNA, whereas the V and J calls and clone size are those reported in that table. The sample lists around 250,000 clones, 80% to 85% seen once, with less than 2% in the top ten. This clone has a single count.

The chain combines TRBV28 with TRBJ2-7; perhaps TRBD1 as D (5 bases). This receptor was identified in a woman aged 40-49 years who had recovered from COVID-19. Sequencing was done on a sample of peripheral blood. The CDR3 DNA reads as TGTGCCAGCAGTTTAGACGTGGGGCTAGAGCAGTACTTC. Amino acids: CASSLDVGLEQYF.